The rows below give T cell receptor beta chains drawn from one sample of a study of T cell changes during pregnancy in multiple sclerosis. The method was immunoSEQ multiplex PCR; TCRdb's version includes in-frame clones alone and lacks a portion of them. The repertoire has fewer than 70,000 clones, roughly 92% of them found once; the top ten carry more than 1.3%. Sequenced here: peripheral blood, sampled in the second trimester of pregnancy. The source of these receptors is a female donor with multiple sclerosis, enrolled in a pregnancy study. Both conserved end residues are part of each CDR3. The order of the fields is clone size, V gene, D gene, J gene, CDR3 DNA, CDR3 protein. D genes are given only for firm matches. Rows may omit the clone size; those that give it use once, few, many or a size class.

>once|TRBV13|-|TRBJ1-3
TGTGCCAGCAGCTTCCGGAAGAGGGCCCTCTCTGGAAACACCATATATTTT
CASSFRKRALSGNTIYF
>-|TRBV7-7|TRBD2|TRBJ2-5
TGTGCCAGCAGCTTAGAAGCGGGACTAGCGGGCCAAGAGACCCAGTACTTC
CASSLEAGLAGQETQYF
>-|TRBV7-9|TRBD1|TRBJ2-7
TGTGCCAGCAGCTTACTACAGGGGCCTTACGAGCAGTACTTC
CASSLLQGPYEQYF
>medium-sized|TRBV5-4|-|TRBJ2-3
TGTGCCAGCAGCCCTGCTGGGGGCAGCCTCGGGGATACGCAGTATTTT
CASSPAGGSLGDTQYF
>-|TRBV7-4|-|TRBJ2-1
TGTGCCAGCAGCTTGGCTAGCGGAGGGGGGGATGAGCAGTTCTTC
CASSLASGGGDEQFF
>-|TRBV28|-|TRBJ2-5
TGTGCCAGCAGGACACAGTACTCCGAAGAGACCCAGTACTTC
CASRTQYSEETQYF
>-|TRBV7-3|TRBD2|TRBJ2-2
TGTGCCAGCAGCTTCCGACTAGCGGAGAACGCCGGGGAGCTGTTTTTT
CASSFRLAENAGELFF
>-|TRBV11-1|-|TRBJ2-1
TGTGCCAGCAGCAGCGCACAACGGGAGCAGTTCTTC
CASSSAQREQFF
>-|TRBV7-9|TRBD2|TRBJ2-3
TGTGCCAGCAGCGCTCTAGCGGGAGGCACAGATACGCAGTATTTT
CASSALAGGTDTQYF
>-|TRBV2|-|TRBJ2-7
TGTGCCAGCAGCGTTCCCGGGAGCGGAGGCGGGGAAAGCGAGCAGTACTTC
CASSVPGSGGGESEQYF
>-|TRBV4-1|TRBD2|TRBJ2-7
TGCGCCAGCAGCCAAGAGGGACTAGCTAACTACGAGCAGTACTTC
CASSQEGLANYEQYF
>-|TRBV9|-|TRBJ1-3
TGTGCCAGCACCTCGGGACTTTCTGGAAACACCATATATTTT
CASTSGLSGNTIYF
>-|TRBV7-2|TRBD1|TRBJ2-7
TGTGCCAGCAGCCGCCAGGGACAGGACCTCTACGAGCAGTACTTC
CASSRQGQDLYEQYF
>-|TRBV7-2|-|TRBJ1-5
TGTGCCAGCAGCCCCGACAGCCTTAACAATCAGCCCCAGCATTTT
CASSPDSLNNQPQHF
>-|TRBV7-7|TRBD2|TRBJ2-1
TGTGCCAGCAGCGGAGGGACTAGCGGGGCCCCCGTCTTC
CASSGGTSGAPVF
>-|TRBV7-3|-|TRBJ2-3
TGTGCCAGCAGCCCCACCGGGAGCGACACAGATACGCAGTATTTT
CASSPTGSDTDTQYF
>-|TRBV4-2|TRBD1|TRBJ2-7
TGTGCCAGCAGCCAAGTTGGGGACAGGGGGGGCGAGCAGTACTTC
CASSQVGDRGGEQYF
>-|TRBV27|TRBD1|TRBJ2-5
TGTGCCAGCAGTCCGTGGACAGGGGAGGAGACCCAGTACTTC
CASSPWTGEETQYF
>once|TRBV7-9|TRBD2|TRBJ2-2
TGTGCCAGCAGCAAAGCGGGGAGGTCGGGCACCGGGGAGCTGTTTTTT
CASSKAGRSGTGELFF
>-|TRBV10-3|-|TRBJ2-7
TGTGCCATCAGTGAGTACGAGGGATACTACGAGCAGTACTTC
CAISEYEGYYEQYF
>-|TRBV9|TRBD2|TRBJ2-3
TGTGCCAGCAGCGCAAAGACTAGCGGGCTTACAGATACGCAGTATTTT
CASSAKTSGLTDTQYF
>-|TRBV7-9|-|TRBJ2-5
TGTGCCAGCAGCCGCAGGGGCCAAGAGACCCAGTACTTC
CASSRRGQETQYF
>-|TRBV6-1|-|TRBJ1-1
TGTGCCAGCAGTGGAAATGAAGAGGGAACTGAAGCTTTCTTT
CASSGNEEGTEAFF
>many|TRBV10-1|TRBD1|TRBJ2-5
TGCGCCAGCAGTGAGGGACAGGGGTCCCTTAGGGAGACCCAGTACTTC
CASSEGQGSLRETQYF
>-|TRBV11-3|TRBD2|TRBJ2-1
TGTGCCAGCAGCCCCTGGGGGGTAGCGGGAGTTGATGAGCAGTTCTTC
CASSPWGVAGVDEQFF
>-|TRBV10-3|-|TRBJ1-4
TGTGCCTCGGGGGGGGCGGGAGAAAAACTGTTTTTT
CASGGAGEKLFF
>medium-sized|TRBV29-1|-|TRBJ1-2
TGCAGCGTTGGGGGTGGGGCAGACAACTATGGCTACACCTTC
CSVGGGADNYGYTF
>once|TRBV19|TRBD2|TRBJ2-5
TGTGCCAGTAACCCCGCGGGGGTTTCAGAGACCCAGTACTTC
CASNPAGVSETQYF
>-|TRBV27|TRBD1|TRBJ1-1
TGTGCCAGCAGTTCCGGGACAGGGTCTGAAGCTTTCTTT
CASSSGTGSEAFF
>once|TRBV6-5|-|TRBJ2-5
TGTGCCATAGGACTATCATCCCAAGAGACCCAGTACTTC
CAIGLSSQETQYF
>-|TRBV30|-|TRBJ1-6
TGTGCCTGGAGTCCGACCGGGGTTCGGAATTCACCCCTCCACTTT
CAWSPTGVRNSPLHF
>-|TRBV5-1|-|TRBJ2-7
TGCGCCAGCAGCCCTCTGCAGATTCCCTACGAGCAGTACTTC
CASSPLQIPYEQYF
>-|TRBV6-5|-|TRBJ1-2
TGTGCCAGCAGTTACTCGATGGGCCCAGGACCGGGGGGCTACACCTTC
CASSYSMGPGPGGYTF
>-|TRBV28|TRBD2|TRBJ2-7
TGTGCCAGCAGTGCAAACAAGGGACTAGCGGGCCAATACGAGCAGTACTTC
CASSANKGLAGQYEQYF
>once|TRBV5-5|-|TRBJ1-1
TGTGCCAGCAGCTTGGCCAGTGGACAGACTATTGACACTGAAGCTTTCTTT
CASSLASGQTIDTEAFF
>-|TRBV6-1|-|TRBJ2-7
TGTGCCACCCAGGGGTACTACGAGCAGTACTTC
CATQGYYEQYF
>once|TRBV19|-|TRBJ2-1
TGTGCCAGTAGTGGTCAGGGGGGTTGGAATGAGCAGTTCTTC
CASSGQGGWNEQFF
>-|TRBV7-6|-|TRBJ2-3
TGTGCCAGCAGCTCAACTTTCCGGGGTACTAGCACAGATACGCAGTATTTT
CASSSTFRGTSTDTQYF
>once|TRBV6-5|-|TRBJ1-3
TGTGCCAGCAGTTACTCGGCAGGCTCTGGAAACACCATATATTTT
CASSYSAGSGNTIYF
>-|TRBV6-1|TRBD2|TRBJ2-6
TGTGCCAGCAGTGGGGGAGGGATGTTCGGGGCCAACGTCCTGACTTTC
CASSGGGMFGANVLTF
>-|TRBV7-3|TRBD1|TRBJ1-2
TGTGCCAGCAGCTTAACTCGACAGGGCAATGGCTACACCTTC
CASSLTRQGNGYTF
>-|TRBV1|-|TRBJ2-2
-
CTSSLAGVGRGAVF
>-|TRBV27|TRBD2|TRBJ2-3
TGTGCCAGTATTAGTAGCGGGATCGCTAGCACAGATACGCAGTATTTT
CASISSGIASTDTQYF
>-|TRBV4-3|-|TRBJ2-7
TGCGCCAGCAGCCATATCAGCTCCTACGAGCAGTACTTC
CASSHISSYEQYF
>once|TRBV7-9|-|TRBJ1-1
TGTGCCAGCAGCCAACCCGCGCGGCGGGTTGCTTTCTTT
CASSQPARRVAFF
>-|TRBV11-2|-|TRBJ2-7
TGTGCCAGCAGCGGGAGTGCTGTGCTGAACTACGAGCAGTACTTC
CASSGSAVLNYEQYF
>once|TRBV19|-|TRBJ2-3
TGTGCCAGTAGTATACAGGGGTTCCCTAGCACAGATACGCAGTATTTT
CASSIQGFPSTDTQYF
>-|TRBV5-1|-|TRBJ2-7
TGCGCCAGCAGCTTACAGGGATTCGAGCAGTACTTC
CASSLQGFEQYF
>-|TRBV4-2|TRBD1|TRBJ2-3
TGTGCCAGCAGCCAAGCCCGAGACAGGGCAGCAGATACGCAGTATTTT
CASSQARDRAADTQYF
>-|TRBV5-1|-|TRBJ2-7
TGCGCCAGCAGCTTGAACAGCTACGAGCAGTACTTC
CASSLNSYEQYF